One and the same sample provided the 17 T cell receptor beta chains below, sequenced in a study of vaccination and CD4 T cells after COVID-19 (dated by TCRdb to between 2022 and 2023). The treatment or condition label, read with the paper, signifies: roughly 10-day PBMC culture with coronavirus spike peptide pools or control peptides (ViraFEST assay). Their specific antigens are unknown. The library relied on PCR. Sequenced using an Illumina iSeq 100. DNA from cultured CD4+ T cells underwent TCR sequencing with the Oncomine TCR Beta short-read assay at the Johns Hopkins FTIC core. In-frame beta chains were kept once TCRdb had trimmed the public reads at Q25 with fastp and called clones with MiXCR. Duplicate CDR3 protein sequences are folded into a single record with the most common DNA and genes. The sample yields 15,000 to 20,000 distinct CDR3 sequences; roughly 50% were counted once. The ten most abundant clones make up approximately 7.9% of the sample.

What was sequenced was CD4+ T cells from blood, cultured in vitro. The receptors were gathered from a human donor who had recovered from COVID-19.

This chain connects TRBV10-3 to TRBJ2-7, with D possibly called TRBD1 or TRBD2 (6 bases each). The germline V gene has CDR1 ENHRY and CDR2 SYGVKD. Trimming took off 10 bases at V and 3 bases at J, with 19 bases between the two ends. CDR3 length: 14 residues. The CDR3 coding sequence is TGTGCCAGCAAAAAGGGGGACTCCTACTACGAGCAGTACTTC. It translates to CASKKGDSYYEQYF.

The V call is TRBV7-9, the J call TRBJ1-1; 7 positions match TRBD1. Germline V CDR1 and CDR2: SEHNR, FQNEAQ (reference sequence). J lost 3 bases, V lost 5 bases, and 3 bases had no gene match. This CDR3 region has 13 residues. The CDR3 coding sequence is TGTGCCAGCAGCATTCAGGGGGACACTGAAGCTTTCTTT. Residues: CASSIQGDTEAFF.

The chain couples TRBV18 to TRBJ2-7; maybe TRBD2 (5 bases). Germline V lookup: CDR1 KGHSH, CDR2 LQKENI. V shed 5 bases and J shed 3 bases, with 11 bases lying between them. The CDR3 spans 13 residues. The CDR3 loop is CASSGRERYEQYF. For the CDR3, the DNA is TGTGCCAGCTCAGGGAGAGAGCGCTACGAGCAGTACTTC. The whole variable domain, remainder taken from reference TRBV18 and TRBJ2-7, is NAGVMQNPRHLVRRRGQEARLRCSPMKGHSHVYWYRQLPEEGLKFMVYLQKENIIDESGMPKERFSAEFPKEGPSILRIQQVVRGDSAAYFCASSGRERYEQYFGPGTRLTVT.

In its sample, this clonotype was seen once. This sequence joins TRBV28 and TRBJ1-5; a weak D match, TRBD1 (6 bases). The V gene's germline CDR1 is MDHEN and CDR2 SYDVKM. V was clipped by 1 base and J by 6 bases, with 13 bases between them. The CDR3 is 15 residues long. CDR3 nucleotide sequence: TGTGCCAGCAGTTTATATAGGGGGGGCGGTCAGCCCCAGCATTTT. Amino acids: CASSLYRGGGQPQHF.

This clonotype was observed a few times. V usage is TRBV7-8 and J usage is TRBJ1-1; the D is unclear. This CDR3 is built from 14 residues. Deletions cut 2 bases from V and 1 base from J, with 8 bases between. Germline V gene data show CDR1 as SGHVS and CDR2 as FQNEAQ. DNA for the CDR3: TGTGCCAGCAGCTTAAGGCAGCCGAACACTGAAGCTTTCTTT. It specifies CASSLRQPNTEAFF.

The chain uses TRBV7-9 and TRBJ2-5; D remains unclear. Germline CDR1 reads SEHNR; CDR2 reads FQNEAQ (reference sequence). V was pared by 1 base and J by 5 bases, with 5 bases between. The CDR3 length is 12 residues. The CDR3 sequence is CASSLGTETQYF. The CDR3 DNA sequence: TGTGCCAGCAGCTTAGGGACGGAGACCCAGTACTTC. The full variable domain, with the rest looked up from reference TRBV7-9 and TRBJ2-5, is DTGVSQNPRHKITKRGQNVTFRCDPISEHNRLYWYRQTLGQGPEFLTYFQNEAQLEKSRLLSDRFSAERPKGSFSTLEIQRTEQGDSAMYLCASSLGTETQYFGPGTRLLVL.

This sequence joins TRBV10-2 and TRBJ1-1; D not certain. The CDR3 has 13 residues. V shed 11 bases and J shed 4 bases, with 17 bases lying between them. Per the germline V gene, CDR1 is WSHSY and CDR2 is SAAADI. The CDR3 sequence: CAGREREGTEAFF. The CDR3 nucleotides read TGCGCCGGCCGGGAGAGGGAGGGCACTGAAGCTTTCTTT.

In its sample, this clonotype was seen a few times. V gene TRBV6-2 or TRBV6-3 combines with J gene TRBJ2-3, with D possibly being TRBD2 (5 bases). The CDR3 is 14 amino acids. The germline gives CDR1 MNHEY, CDR2 SVGEGT. V was clipped by 8 bases and J by 0 bases, with 12 bases between them. The CDR3 reads CASLLGLSTDTQYF. The CDR3 nucleotides read TGTGCCAGCTTACTAGGACTGAGCACAGATACGCAGTATTTT.

The rearrangement uses TRBV20-1 and TRBJ2-7; 13 positions match TRBD2. This CDR3 contains 16 residues. J was trimmed by 1 base and V by 5 bases; bases with no gene match: 8. The germline V gene has CDR1 DFQATT and CDR2 SNEGSKA (reference sequence). The CDR3 bases are TGCAGTGCTCTAACTCGGGGACTAGCGGGGTCCTACGAGCAGTACTTC. This translates into CSALTRGLAGSYEQYF.

This chain uses TRBV7-2 with TRBJ2-5, with 9 bases that match TRBD2. V gave up 1 base and J gave up 5 bases; unmatched junction bases: 11. The CDR3 length is 17 residues. Per the germline V gene, CDR1 is SGHTA and CDR2 is FQGNSA. The CDR3, as DNA: TGTGCCAGCAGCTTAGGTACCAGCGGGAGGTCGGTGGAGACCCAGTACTTC. As protein: CASSLGTSGRSVETQYF.

V and J are TRBV20-1 and TRBJ1-1; tentative D call: TRBD1 (5 bases). The germline V gene encodes CDR1 DFQATT and CDR2 SNEGSKA (reference sequence). CDR3 length: 13 residues. V lost 0 bases and J lost 4, with 9 bases in between. CDR3 bases: TGCAGTGCTAGAGACAGGGCCAGCACTGAAGCTTTCTTT. It yields the protein CSARDRASTEAFF.

V gene TRBV20-1 combines with J gene TRBJ2-4; TRBD2 matches at 7 bases. Germline V CDR1 and CDR2: DFQATT, SNEGSKA (reference sequence). Germline trimming cut 0 bases from V and 5 bases from J; bases unmatched to any gene: 7. The CDR3 runs 15 residues. The CDR3 coding sequence is TGCAGTGCTAGAGATCTGGGCGGGAGTGAAAACATTCAGTACTTC. Translated, it gives CSARDLGGSENIQYF.

J is TRBJ2-3 and V is TRBV20-1, with TRBD2 matching 9 bases. The CDR3 spans 15 residues. The germline V gene has CDR1 DFQATT and CDR2 SNEGSKA (reference sequence). V dropped 4 bases and J dropped 5; count of bases not matched to a gene: 10. CDR3 DNA: TGCAGTGCTATCCCGGTAGCGGGGGTGTTAGATACGCAGTATTTT. Protein sequence: CSAIPVAGVLDTQYF.

This chain uses TRBV27 with TRBJ1-5; D unclear. The CDR3 is 13 residues long. The V gene lost 6 bases and the J gene lost 0 bases, with 6 bases spanning the gap. CDR1 and CDR2 (germline): MNHEY, SMNVEV (reference sequence). The CDR3 reads CASSDRSNQPQHF. CDR3 nucleotides: TGTGCCAGCAGCGATCGTAGCAATCAGCCCCAGCATTTT.

The V and J genes are TRBV7-8 and TRBJ2-1; D may be TRBD2 (6 bases). The CDR3 is made up of 15 amino acids. Germline CDR1 and CDR2: SGHVS and FQNEAQ. The V end was cut by 3 bases, the J end by 7 bases, with 16 bases between. The CDR3 reads CASSLRLGGVNEQFF. CDR3 sequence (DNA): TGTGCCAGCAGCTTGAGACTCGGCGGGGTTAATGAGCAGTTCTTC.

The chain links TRBV6-4 to TRBJ1-2; 9 nucleotides match TRBD1. CDR1 and CDR2 (germline): MRHNA, SNTAGT. The CDR3 is made up of 16 amino acids. V trimming: 5 bases; J trimming: 2 bases; junction bases outside the gene matches: 9. The CDR3 region has the DNA TGTGCCAGCAGTCCCGGGACAGGGTCCCCAAACTATGGCTACACCTTC. Translating it yields CASSPGTGSPNYGYTF.

The chain uses TRBV19 and TRBJ1-5, with 8 bases lining up with TRBD1. The CDR3 sequence is 16 residues long. Per the germline V gene, CDR1 is LNHDA and CDR2 is SQIVND (reference sequence). V lost 3 bases and J lost 7; bases outside the gene matches: 11. The DNA for the CDR3 is TGTGCCAGTAGTATGGCCTCGAGACAGGGGCGACAGCCCCAGCATTTT. Its protein product is CASSMASRQGRQPQHF.